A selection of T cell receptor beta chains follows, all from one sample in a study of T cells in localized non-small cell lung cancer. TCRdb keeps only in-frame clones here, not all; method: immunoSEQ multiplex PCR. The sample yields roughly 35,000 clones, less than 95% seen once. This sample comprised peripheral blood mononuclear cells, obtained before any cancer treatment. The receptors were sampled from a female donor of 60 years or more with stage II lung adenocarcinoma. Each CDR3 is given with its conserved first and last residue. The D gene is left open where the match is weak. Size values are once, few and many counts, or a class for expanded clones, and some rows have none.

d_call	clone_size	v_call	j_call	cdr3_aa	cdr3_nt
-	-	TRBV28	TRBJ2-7	CASRRDGEQYF	TGTGCCAGCAGACGGGACGGCGAGCAGTACTTC
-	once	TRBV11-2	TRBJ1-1	CASAKSGDYTEAFF	TGTGCCAGCGCTAAATCCGGGGACTACACTGAAGCTTTCTTT
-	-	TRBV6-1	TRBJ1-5	CASSAGVIQPQHF	TGTGCCAGTAGCGCAGGGGTTATTCAGCCCCAGCATTTT
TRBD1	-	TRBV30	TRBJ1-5	CAWRGTGRGQPQHF	TGTGCCTGGAGGGGGACAGGGAGAGGTCAGCCCCAGCATTTT
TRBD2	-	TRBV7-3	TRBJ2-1	CASSLRTSGGTHEQFF	TGTGCCAGCAGCTTAAGGACTAGCGGGGGCACCCATGAGCAGTTCTTC
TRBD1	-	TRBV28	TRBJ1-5	CASSPGQGDQPQHF	TGTGCCAGCAGTCCTGGACAGGGGGATCAGCCCCAGCATTTT
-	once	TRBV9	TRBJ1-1	CASSVEVVPEGTEAFF	TGTGCCAGCAGCGTAGAGGTGGTACCGGAAGGCACTGAAGCTTTCTTT
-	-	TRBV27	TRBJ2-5	CASSLSVAGQGKTQYF	TGTGCCAGCAGTTTAAGCGTCGCGGGCCAGGGAAAGACCCAGTACTTC
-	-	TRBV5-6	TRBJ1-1	CASILGGNTEAFF	TGTGCCAGCATCCTGGGGGGGAACACTGAAGCTTTCTTT
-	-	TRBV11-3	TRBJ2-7	CASSLGFSSYEQYF	TGTGCCAGCAGCTTAGGGTTCTCCTCCTACGAGCAGTACTTC
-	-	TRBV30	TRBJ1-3	CAWSPDSGNTIYF	TGTGCCTGGTCACCCGACTCTGGAAACACCATATATTTT
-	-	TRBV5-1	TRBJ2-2	CASSLPQNTGELFF	TGCGCCAGCAGCTTGCCACAGAACACCGGGGAGCTGTTTTTT
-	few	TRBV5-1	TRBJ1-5	CASSLDSNQPQHF	TGCGCCAGCAGCTTGGATAGCAATCAGCCCCAGCATTTT
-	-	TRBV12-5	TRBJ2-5	CASGRYLAGQSFGETQYF	TGTGCTAGTGGCCGATACCTTGCGGGACAATCCTTTGGGGAGACCCAGTACTTC
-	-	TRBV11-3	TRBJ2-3	CASSRDSLTDTQYF	TGTGCCAGCAGCCGGGACTCCCTCACAGATACGCAGTATTTT
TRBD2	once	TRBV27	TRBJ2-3	CASSSYLGTSGRALDTQYF	TGTGCCAGCAGTTCCTACCTAGGGACTAGCGGGAGGGCCCTGGATACGCAGTATTTT
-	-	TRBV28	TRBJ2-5	CASRATGSLETQYF	TGTGCCAGCAGGGCGACGGGGAGTTTGGAGACCCAGTACTTC
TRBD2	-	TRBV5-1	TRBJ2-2	CASSLVAGGLGELFF	TGCGCCAGCAGCTTGGTAGCGGGAGGACTTGGGGAGCTGTTTTTT
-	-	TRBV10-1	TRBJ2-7	CASSVSGYEQYF	TGCGCCAGCAGTGTGTCCGGCTACGAGCAGTACTTC
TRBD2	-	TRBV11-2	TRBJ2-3	CASSLGLAGVRTDTQYF	TGTGCCAGCAGCTTAGGGCTAGCGGGAGTCCGGACAGATACGCAGTATTTT
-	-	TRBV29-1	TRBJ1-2	CSVGPAKINYGYTF	TGCAGCGTTGGTCCAGCCAAGATTAACTATGGCTACACCTTC
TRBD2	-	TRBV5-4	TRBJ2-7	CASSFPGGPDEQYF	TGTGCCAGCAGCTTTCCGGGAGGGCCCGACGAGCAGTACTTC
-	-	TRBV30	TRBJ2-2	CAWTPVGRANTGELFF	TGTGCCTGGACTCCAGTGGGCAGGGCGAACACCGGGGAGCTGTTTTTT
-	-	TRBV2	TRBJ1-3	CASSGQRSSGNTIYF	TGTGCCAGCAGTGGACAGAGAAGCTCTGGAAACACCATATATTTT
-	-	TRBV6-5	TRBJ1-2	CASRESRVHGYTF	TGTGCCAGCAGAGAGAGCAGGGTCCATGGCTACACCTTC
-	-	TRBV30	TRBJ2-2	CAFSRGRPMGGTGELFF	TGTGCCTTTAGCCGGGGGCGACCTATGGGAGGGACCGGGGAGCTGTTTTTT
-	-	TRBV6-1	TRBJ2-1	CASRAGLLYNEQFF	TGTGCCAGCAGGGCCGGGCTTCTTTACAATGAGCAGTTCTTC
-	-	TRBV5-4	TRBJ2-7	CASSLAGVYEQYF	TGTGCCAGCAGCTTGGCTGGGGTCTACGAGCAGTACTTC
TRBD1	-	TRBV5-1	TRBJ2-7	CASSLLGRDREYYEQYF	TGCGCCAGCAGCTTGTTGGGCCGGGACAGGGAATACTACGAGCAGTACTTC
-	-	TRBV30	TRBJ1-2	CAWDRDTANYGYTF	TGTGCCTGGGACCGGGACACAGCTAACTATGGCTACACCTTC
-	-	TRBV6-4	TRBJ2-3	CASSVDGGSTDTQYF	TGTGCCAGCAGTGTCGATGGCGGGAGCACAGATACGCAGTATTTT
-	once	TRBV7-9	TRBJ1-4	CASSLVVDPRGEKLFF	TGTGCCAGCAGCTTAGTAGTCGACCCGAGGGGTGAAAAACTGTTTTTT
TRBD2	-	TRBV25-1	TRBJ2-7	CASSRPAGGGDEQYF	TGTGCCAGCAGTCGGCCAGCGGGAGGAGGCGACGAGCAGTACTTC
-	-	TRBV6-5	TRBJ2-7	CASRQARGTYEQYF	TGTGCCAGCAGACAGGCCCGAGGCACCTACGAGCAGTACTTC
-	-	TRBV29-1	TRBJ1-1	CSVGGGPGTEAFF	TGCAGCGTTGGAGGAGGGCCGGGCACTGAAGCTTTCTTT
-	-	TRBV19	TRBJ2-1	CASSQLSPHEQFF	TGTGCCAGTAGCCAACTTAGCCCTCATGAGCAGTTCTTC
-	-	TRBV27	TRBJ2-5	CASSFKGETQYF	TGTGCCAGCAGTTTCAAAGGGGAGACCCAGTACTTC
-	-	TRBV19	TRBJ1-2	CASSIFFANYGYTF	TGTGCCAGTAGTATTTTCTTCGCTAACTATGGCTACACCTTC
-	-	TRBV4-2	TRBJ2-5	CASSQEGGRETQYF	TGTGCCAGCAGCCAAGAAGGGGGGCGAGAGACCCAGTACTTC
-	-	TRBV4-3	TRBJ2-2	CASSQDTQTNTGELFF	TGCGCCAGCAGCCAAGATACTCAAACGAACACCGGGGAGCTGTTTTTT
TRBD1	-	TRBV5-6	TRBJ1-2	CASSPPWWDRGLSGYTF	TGTGCCAGCAGCCCGCCCTGGTGGGACAGGGGTTTAAGTGGCTACACCTTC
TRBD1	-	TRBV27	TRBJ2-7	CASADRVAYEQYF	TGTGCCAGCGCTGACAGGGTGGCGTACGAGCAGTACTTC
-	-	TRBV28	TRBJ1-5	CASSLVGHPSNQPQHF	TGTGCCAGCAGTTTGGTCGGACATCCTAGCAATCAGCCCCAGCATTTT
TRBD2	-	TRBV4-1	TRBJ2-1	CASSQDGLAGGNSYNEQFF	TGCGCCAGCAGCCAAGACGGACTAGCGGGAGGCAACTCCTACAATGAGCAGTTCTTC
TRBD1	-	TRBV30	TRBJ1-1	CAWDRGEDTEAFF	TGTGCCTGGGACAGGGGCGAAGACACTGAAGCTTTCTTT
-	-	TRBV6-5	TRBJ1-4	CASSRRQTINEKLFF	TGTGCCAGCAGCCGTCGGCAGACAATTAATGAAAAACTGTTTTTT
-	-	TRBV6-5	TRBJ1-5	CASSPGGVVQPQHF	TGTGCCAGCAGCCCCGGGGGGGTGGTCCAGCCCCAGCATTTT
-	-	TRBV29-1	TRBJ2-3	CSGGDTQYF	TGCAGCGGGGGAGATACGCAGTATTTT
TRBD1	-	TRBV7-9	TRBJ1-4	CASSLLTGAREKLFF	TGTGCCAGCAGCTTACTAACAGGGGCGAGAGAAAAACTGTTTTTT